The present T cell receptor beta chain was sequenced within a study of a mutant IDH1 vaccine in newly diagnosed glioma. Turning to the study itself: Patients received vaccination from 4-6 weeks after radiotherapy alone, or with temozolomide cycles. Study results and limitations: Pseudoprogression seemingly bore no relation to changes in top peripheral T cell clonotypes. Vaccine-induced immune responses occurred in roughly 93% of patients.

The table came from immunoSEQ multiplex PCR; TCRdb's copy has only in-frame clones and leaves some out. Of about 56,000 clones detected, about nine tenths appear once; the ten largest clones hold roughly 1.5%. Germline values: CDR1 SQVTM, CDR2 ANQGSEA. The CDR3 loop spans 12 amino acids. V was trimmed by 7 bases and J by 0 bases, leaving 10 bases between them. Stated time point: week 23, last vaccination. A single vaccine dose contained 300 ug of mutant IDH1 20-mer peptide, and topical imiquimod was used with it. Astrocytomas that were new, WHO grade 3 or 4, IDH1-mutant and ATRX-lost were present in the donors. In regard to this clone: Its antigen is undetermined.

Material: PBMCs, obtained from a glioma patient whose treatment included an IDH1 peptide vaccine. This TCR was sampled from a man aged 40-50 years with glioma. The chain carries TRBV29-1 and TRBJ2-7, with TRBD2 as a possible D gene (6 bases). CDR3 sequence (DNA): TGCAGCGCCCTCGGGGGCTCCTACGAGCAGTACTTC. The encoded protein is CSALGGSYEQYF.